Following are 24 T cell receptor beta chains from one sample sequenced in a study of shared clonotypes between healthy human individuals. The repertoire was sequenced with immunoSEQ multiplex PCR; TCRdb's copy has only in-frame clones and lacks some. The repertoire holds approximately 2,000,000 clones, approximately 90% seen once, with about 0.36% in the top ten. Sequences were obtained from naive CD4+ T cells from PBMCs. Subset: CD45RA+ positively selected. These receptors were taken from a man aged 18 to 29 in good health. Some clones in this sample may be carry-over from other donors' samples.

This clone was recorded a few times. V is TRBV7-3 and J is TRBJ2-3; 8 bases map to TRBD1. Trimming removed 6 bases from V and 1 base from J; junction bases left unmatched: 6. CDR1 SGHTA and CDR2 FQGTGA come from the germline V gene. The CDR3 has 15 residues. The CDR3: CASRKPGQGTDTQYF. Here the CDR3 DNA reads TGTGCCAGCAGGAAACCGGGACAGGGCACAGATACGCAGTATTTT.

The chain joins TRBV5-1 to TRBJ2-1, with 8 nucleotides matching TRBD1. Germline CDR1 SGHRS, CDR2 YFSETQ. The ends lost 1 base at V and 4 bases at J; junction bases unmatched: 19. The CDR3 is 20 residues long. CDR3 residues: CASSLTEGARTGTFYNEQFF. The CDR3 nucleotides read TGCGCCAGCAGCTTGACCGAAGGAGCTCGGACAGGGACATTTTACAATGAGCAGTTCTTC.

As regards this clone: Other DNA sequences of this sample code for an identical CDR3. This CDR3 is CASSLGTGNQPQHF. CDR3 in DNA: TGCGCCAGCAGCTTGGGGACAGGAAATCAGCCCCAGCATTTT. The chain joins TRBV5-1 to TRBJ1-5, with TRBD1 identical over 7 bases. The germline gives CDR1 SGHRS, CDR2 YFSETQ. The V and J ends lost 0 bases and 4 bases, in that order; junction bases with no gene match: 1. There are 14 residues in the CDR3. The full variable domain, completed using reference TRBV5-1 and TRBJ1-5, is KAGVTQTPRYLIKTRGQQVTLSCSPISGHRSVSWYQQTPGQGLQFLFEYFSETQRNKGNFPGRFSGRQFSNSRSEMNVSTLELGDSALYLCASSLGTGNQPQHFGDGTRLSIL.

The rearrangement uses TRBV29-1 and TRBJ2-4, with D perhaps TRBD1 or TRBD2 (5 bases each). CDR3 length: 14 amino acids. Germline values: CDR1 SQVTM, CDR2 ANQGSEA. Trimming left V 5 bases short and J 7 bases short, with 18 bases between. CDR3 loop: CSVKEVQGRNIQYF. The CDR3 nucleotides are TGCAGCGTTAAGGAGGTTCAGGGCCGGAACATTCAGTACTTC.

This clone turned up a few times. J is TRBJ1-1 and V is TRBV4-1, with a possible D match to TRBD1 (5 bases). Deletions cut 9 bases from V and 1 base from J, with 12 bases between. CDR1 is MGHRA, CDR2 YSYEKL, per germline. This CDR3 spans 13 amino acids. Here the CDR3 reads CASQGIRNTEAFF. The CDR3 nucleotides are TGCGCCAGTCAGGGAATTCGGAACACTGAAGCTTTCTTT.

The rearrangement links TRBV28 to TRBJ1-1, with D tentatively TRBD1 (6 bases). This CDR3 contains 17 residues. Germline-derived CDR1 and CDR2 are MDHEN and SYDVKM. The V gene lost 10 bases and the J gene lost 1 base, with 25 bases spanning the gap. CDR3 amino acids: CATSGGFLNLRNTEAFF. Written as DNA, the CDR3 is TGTGCCACCTCGGGGGGCTTTCTGAATCTTAGGAACACTGAAGCTTTCTTT.

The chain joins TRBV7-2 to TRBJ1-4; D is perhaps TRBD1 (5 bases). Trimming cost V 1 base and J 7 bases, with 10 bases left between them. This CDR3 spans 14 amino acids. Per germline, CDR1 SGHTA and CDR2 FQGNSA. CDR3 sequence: CASSLVRESEKLFF. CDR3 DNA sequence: TGTGCCAGCAGCTTAGTCAGGGAGTCTGAAAAACTGTTTTTT.

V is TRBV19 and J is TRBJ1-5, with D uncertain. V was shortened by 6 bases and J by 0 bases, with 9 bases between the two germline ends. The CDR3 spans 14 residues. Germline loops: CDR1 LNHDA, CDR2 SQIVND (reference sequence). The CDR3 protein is CASRRHPSNQPQHF. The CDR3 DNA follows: TGTGCCAGTAGAAGGCATCCTAGCAATCAGCCCCAGCATTTT.

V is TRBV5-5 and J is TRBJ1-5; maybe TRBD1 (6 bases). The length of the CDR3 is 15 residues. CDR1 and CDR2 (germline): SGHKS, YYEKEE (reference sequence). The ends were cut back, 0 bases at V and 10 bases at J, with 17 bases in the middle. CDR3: CASSLGGQGSGPQHF. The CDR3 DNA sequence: TGTGCCAGCAGCTTGGGCGGTCAGGGGTCGGGCCCCCAGCATTTT.

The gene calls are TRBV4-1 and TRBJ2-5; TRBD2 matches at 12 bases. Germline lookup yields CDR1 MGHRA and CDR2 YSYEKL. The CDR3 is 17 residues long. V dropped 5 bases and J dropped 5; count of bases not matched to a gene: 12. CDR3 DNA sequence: TGCGCCAGCAGCGAAGGGGCTAGCGGGAGGGCCTGGGAGACCCAGTACTTC. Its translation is CASSEGASGRAWETQYF.

The CDR3 nucleotides read TGCGCCAGCAGCTTGGGCGCAGGGATCGAAGCGGAGGGCTACACCTTC. The encoded protein is CASSLGAGIEAEGYTF. The chain links TRBV5-1 to TRBJ1-2; D is possibly TRBD1 (5 bases). With 0 bases removed from V and 8 bases from J, the gap between germline ends came to 20 bases. This CDR3 contains 16 residues. In germline, CDR1 is SGHRS, CDR2 YFSETQ.

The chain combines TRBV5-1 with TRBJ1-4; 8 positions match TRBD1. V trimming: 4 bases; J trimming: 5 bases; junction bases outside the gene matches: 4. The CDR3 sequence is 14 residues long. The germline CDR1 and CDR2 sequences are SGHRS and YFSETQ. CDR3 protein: CASSEDRENEKLFF. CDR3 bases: TGCGCCAGCAGCGAGGACAGGGAAAATGAAAAACTGTTTTTT.

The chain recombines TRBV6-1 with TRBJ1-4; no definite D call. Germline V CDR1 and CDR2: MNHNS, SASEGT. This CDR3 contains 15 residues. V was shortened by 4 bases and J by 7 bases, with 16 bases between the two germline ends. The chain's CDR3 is CASSAVGRDTEKLFF. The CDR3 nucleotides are TGTGCCAGCAGTGCAGTCGGTCGAGATACTGAAAAACTGTTTTTT.

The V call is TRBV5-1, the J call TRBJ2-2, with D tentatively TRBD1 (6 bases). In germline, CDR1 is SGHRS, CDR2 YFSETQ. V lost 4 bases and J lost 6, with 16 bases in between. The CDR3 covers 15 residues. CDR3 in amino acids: CASSATTNRAGELFF. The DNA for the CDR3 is TGCGCCAGCAGCGCCACAACCAACAGGGCCGGGGAGCTGTTTTTT.

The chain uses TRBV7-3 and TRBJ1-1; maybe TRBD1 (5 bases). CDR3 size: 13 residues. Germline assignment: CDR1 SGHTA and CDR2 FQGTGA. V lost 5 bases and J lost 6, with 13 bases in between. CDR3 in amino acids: CASSLEAGAEAFF. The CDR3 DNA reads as TGTGCCAGCAGCCTGGAGGCGGGGGCTGAAGCTTTCTTT.

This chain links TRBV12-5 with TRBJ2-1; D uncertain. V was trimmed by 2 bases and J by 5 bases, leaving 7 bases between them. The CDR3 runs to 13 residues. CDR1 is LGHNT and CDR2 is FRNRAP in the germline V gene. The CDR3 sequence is CASGLSGNNEQFF. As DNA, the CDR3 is TGTGCTAGTGGTTTGTCCGGTAACAATGAGCAGTTCTTC.

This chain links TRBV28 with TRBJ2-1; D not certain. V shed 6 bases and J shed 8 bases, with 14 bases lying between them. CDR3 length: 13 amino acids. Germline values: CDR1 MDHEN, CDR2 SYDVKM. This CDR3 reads CASSPGSKDEQFF. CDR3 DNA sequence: TGTGCCAGCAGCCCCGGGTCGAAGGATGAGCAGTTCTTC. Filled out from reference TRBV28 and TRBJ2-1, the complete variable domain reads DVKVTQSSRYLVKRTGEKVFLECVQDMDHENMFWYRQDPGLGLRLIYFSYDVKMKEKGDIPEGYSVSREKKERFSLILESASTNQTSMYLCASSPGSKDEQFFGPGTRLTVL.

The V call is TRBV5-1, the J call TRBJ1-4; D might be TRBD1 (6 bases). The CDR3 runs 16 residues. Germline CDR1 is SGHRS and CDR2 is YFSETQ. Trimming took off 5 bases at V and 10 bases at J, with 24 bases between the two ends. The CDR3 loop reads CASRVIYGGAAGKLFF. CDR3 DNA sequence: TGCGCCAGCAGGGTGATATATGGGGGCGCAGCAGGAAAACTGTTTTTT.

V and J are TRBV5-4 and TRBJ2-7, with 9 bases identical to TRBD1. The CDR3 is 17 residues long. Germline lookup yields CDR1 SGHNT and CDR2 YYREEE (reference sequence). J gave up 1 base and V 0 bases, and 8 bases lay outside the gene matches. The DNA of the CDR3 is TGTGCCAGCAGCTTGGGGCGATCGGGACAGGGTTCCTACGAGCAGTACTTC. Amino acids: CASSLGRSGQGSYEQYF.

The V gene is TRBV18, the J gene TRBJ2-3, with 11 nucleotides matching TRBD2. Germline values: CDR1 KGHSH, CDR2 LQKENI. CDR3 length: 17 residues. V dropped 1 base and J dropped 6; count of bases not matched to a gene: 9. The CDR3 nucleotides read TGTGCCAGCTCACCACGCACTAGCGGGGGAGTAGGTGATACGCAGTATTTT. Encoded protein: CASSPRTSGGVGDTQYF.

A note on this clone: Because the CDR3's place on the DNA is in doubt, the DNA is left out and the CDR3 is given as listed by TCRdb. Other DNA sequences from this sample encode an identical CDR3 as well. The CDR3 sequence: CASSSSGYGYTF. The chain joins TRBV28 to TRBJ1-2. CDR1 MDHEN and CDR2 SYDVKM come from the germline V gene. From its first to its last residue, the CDR3 has 12 amino acids.

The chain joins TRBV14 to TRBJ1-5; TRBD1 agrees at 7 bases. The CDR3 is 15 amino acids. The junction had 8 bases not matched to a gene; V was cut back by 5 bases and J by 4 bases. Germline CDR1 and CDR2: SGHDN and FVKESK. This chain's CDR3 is CASSYPGQKNQPQHF. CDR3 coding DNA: TGTGCCAGCAGCTACCCGGGACAGAAAAATCAGCCCCAGCATTTT.

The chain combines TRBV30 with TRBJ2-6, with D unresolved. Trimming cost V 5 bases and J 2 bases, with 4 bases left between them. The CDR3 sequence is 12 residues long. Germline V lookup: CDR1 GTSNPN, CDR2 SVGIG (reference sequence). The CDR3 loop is CAWGAGANVLTF. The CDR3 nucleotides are TGTGCCTGGGGGGCTGGGGCCAACGTCCTGACTTTC.

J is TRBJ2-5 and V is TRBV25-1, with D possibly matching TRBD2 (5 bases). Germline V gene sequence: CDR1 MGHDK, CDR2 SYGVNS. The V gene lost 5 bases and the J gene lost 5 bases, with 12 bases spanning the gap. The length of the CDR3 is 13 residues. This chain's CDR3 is CASSSKGVETQYF. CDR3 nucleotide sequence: TGTGCCAGCAGTTCTAAGGGAGTTGAGACCCAGTACTTC. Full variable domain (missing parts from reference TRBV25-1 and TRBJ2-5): EADIYQTPRYLVIGTGKKITLECSQTMGHDKMYWYQQDPGMELHLIHYSYGVNSTEKGDLSSESTVSRIRTEHFPLTLESARPSHTSQYLCASSSKGVETQYFGPGTRLLVL.